This T cell receptor beta chain emerged from a study of neurological immune-mediated disorders. Study observations and caveats: CDR3 amino acid sequences of expanded clones were not shared across subjects, a result suggesting private repertoires in all groups.

This clonotype appeared many times. Its specificity is not known. TCRdb re-called the 5' RACE reads with MiXCR, one entry per CDR3 protein. The sample has approximately 30,000 distinct CDR3 sequences, 5% to 8% seen once. This clonotype was obtained from a woman between 50 and 59 years old in good health. The sample comprised PBMCs.

The CDR3 DNA sequence: TGTGCCAGTAGTATAGTAAGCGGGAGTCGGTACAATGAGCAGTTCTTC. It specifies CASSIVSGSRYNEQFF. The chain has TRBV19 and TRBJ2-1; 8 bases map to TRBD2. The germline V gene encodes CDR1 LNHDA and CDR2 SQIVND (reference sequence). V lost 1 base, J lost 4 bases, and 6 bases stayed unmatched. The CDR3 runs 16 residues.